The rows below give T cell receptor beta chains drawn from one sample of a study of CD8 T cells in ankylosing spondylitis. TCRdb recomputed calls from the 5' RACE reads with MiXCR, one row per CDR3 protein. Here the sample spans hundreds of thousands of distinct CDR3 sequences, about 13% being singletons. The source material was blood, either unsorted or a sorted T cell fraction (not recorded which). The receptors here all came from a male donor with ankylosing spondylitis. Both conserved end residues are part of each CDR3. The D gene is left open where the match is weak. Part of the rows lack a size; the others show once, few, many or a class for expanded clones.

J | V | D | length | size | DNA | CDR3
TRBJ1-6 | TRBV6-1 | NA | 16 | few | TGTGCCAGCAGGATCCTCAGCGGCTCCTATAATTCACCCCTCCACTTT | CASRILSGSYNSPLHF
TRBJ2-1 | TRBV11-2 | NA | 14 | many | TGTGCCAGCACCTCTGGGTCGGCGGACAATGAGCAGTTCTTC | CASTSGSADNEQFF
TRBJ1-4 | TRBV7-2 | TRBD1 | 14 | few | TGTGCCAGCAGCCCAGGACAGGGGGCAGAAAAACTGTTTTTT | CASSPGQGAEKLFF
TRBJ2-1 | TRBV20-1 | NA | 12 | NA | TGCAGTGCTAGCTCGACGGGAGATGAGCAGTTCTTC | CSASSTGDEQFF
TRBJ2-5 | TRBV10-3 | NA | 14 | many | TGTGCCATCAGCTCCGGGAACGGCGGAGAGACCCAGTACTTC | CAISSGNGGETQYF
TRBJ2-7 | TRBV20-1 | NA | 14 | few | TGCAGTGCTAGAGGGGCATTCTCGGCCTACGAGCAGTACTTC | CSARGAFSAYEQYF
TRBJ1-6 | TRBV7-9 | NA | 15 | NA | TGTGCCAGCAGCGGCCCATCAGGGGTCAATTCACCCCTCCACTTT | CASSGPSGVNSPLHF
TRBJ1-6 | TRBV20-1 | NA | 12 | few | TGCAGTGCTAGAGACCCCCCTACACCCCTCCACTTT | CSARDPPTPLHF
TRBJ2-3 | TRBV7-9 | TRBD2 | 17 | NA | TGTGCCAGCAGCTCCGGGACTAGCGGGCTAAGCACAGATACGCAGTATTTT | CASSSGTSGLSTDTQYF
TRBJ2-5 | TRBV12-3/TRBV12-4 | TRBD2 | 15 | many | TGTGCCAGCACCGTAACGGGACTAGGTAAAGAGACCCAGTACTTC | CASTVTGLGKETQYF
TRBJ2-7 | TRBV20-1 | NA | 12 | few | TGCAGTGTAGGAGACAGAACCTACGAGCAGTACTTC | CSVGDRTYEQYF
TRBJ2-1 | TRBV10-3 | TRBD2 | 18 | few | TGTGCCATCAGTGGGGGGGGAGCCACCCGGGGCATCTACAATGAGCAGTTCTTC | CAISGGGATRGIYNEQFF
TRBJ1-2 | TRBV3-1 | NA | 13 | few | TGTGCCAGCAGCCAAGGTGACAGAGGCGGCTACACCTTC | CASSQGDRGGYTF
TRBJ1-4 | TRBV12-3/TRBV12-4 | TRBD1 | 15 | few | TGTGCCAGCAGTTTAGCTCAGGGGGTGAGCGAAAAACTGTTTTTT | CASSLAQGVSEKLFF
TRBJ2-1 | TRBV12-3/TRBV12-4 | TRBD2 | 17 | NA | TGTGCCAGCAGCAGATACGGACTAGCGGTGTCCTACAATGAGCAGTTCTTC | CASSRYGLAVSYNEQFF
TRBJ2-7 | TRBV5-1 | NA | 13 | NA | TGCGCCAGCGCCGAGGGGCTCCTCTTGGAGCAGTACTTC | CASAEGLLLEQYF
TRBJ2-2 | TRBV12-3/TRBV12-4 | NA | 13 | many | TGTGCCAGCAGTTCCCGTAGGACCGGGGAGCTGTTTTTT | CASSSRRTGELFF